One sample yielded the 27 T cell receptor beta chains listed below, sequenced in a study of shared clonotypes between healthy human individuals. The repertoire was sequenced with immunoSEQ multiplex PCR; TCRdb's copy has only in-frame clones and lacks some. The repertoire holds under 2.5 million clones, with around 93% as singletons. Input material: naive CD4+ T cells from PBMCs. The subset is: CD45RA+ positively selected. The receptors originated from a man between 18 and 29 years old in good health. Some clones in this sample may be carry-over from other donors' samples.

The chain links TRBV6-5 to TRBJ1-5, with D tentatively TRBD1 (5 bases). The CDR3 is made up of 15 amino acids. Between the trimmed V and J ends, which lost 0 bases and 4 bases, there was a span of 10 bases. Germline V gene sequence: CDR1 MNHEY, CDR2 SVGAGI. CDR3 residues: CASSYSLGGNQPQHF. The CDR3 nucleotides read TGTGCCAGCAGTTACTCCTTGGGGGGTAATCAGCCCCAGCATTTT.

The rearrangement uses TRBV5-6 and TRBJ1-6; D gene uncertain. Between the trimmed V and J ends, which lost 2 bases and 14 bases, there was a span of 11 bases. From germline, CDR1 is SGHDT and CDR2 YYEEEE. CDR3 length: 12 amino acids. DNA for the CDR3: TGTGCCAGCAGCTTAGGTACCGGGGCCCTCCACTTT. Its translation: CASSLGTGALHF. The full variable domain, in which reference TRBV5-6 and TRBJ1-6 provide the parts outside the CDR3, is DAGVTQSPTHLIKTRGQQVTLRCSPKSGHDTVSWYQQALGQGPQFIFQYYEEEERQRGNFPDRFSGHQFPNYSSELNVNALLLGDSALYLCASSLGTGALHFGNGTRLTVT.

J is TRBJ2-7 and V is TRBV30; D is perhaps TRBD1 or TRBD2 (5 bases each). The CDR3 is made up of 14 amino acids. Trimming cost V 1 base and J 5 bases, with 15 bases left between them. The germline V gene encodes CDR1 GTSNPN and CDR2 SVGIG (reference sequence). The CDR3 protein is CAWSDGRGYNEQYF. DNA of the CDR3: TGTGCCTGGAGTGACGGTCGGGGCTACAACGAGCAGTACTTC. Full variable domain (outside the CDR3, taken from reference TRBV30 and TRBJ2-7): SQTIHQWPATLVQPVGSPLSLECTVEGTSNPNLYWYRQAAGRGLQLLFYSVGIGQISSEVPQNLSASRPQDRQFILSSKKLLLSDSGFYLCAWSDGRGYNEQYFGPGTRLTVT.

Remarks on this clone: Other DNA sequences from this sample encode an identical CDR3 as well. J is TRBJ2-1 and V is TRBV6-5; tentative D call: TRBD1 (5 bases). This CDR3 region has 15 residues. V lost 0 bases and J lost 1, with 7 bases in between. Germline lookup yields CDR1 MNHEY and CDR2 SVGAGI. The CDR3: CASSYSAGSYNEQFF. CDR3 DNA sequence: TGTGCCAGCAGTTACTCCGCAGGGTCCTACAATGAGCAGTTCTTC.

This clone is a singleton in its sample. The CDR3 region has the DNA TGTGCCAGCTCACAAGGGCAGGTTTCAACTAATGAAAAACTGTTTTTT. It encodes CASSQGQVSTNEKLFF. The rearrangement uses TRBV18 and TRBJ1-4; D gene uncertain. Per germline, CDR1 KGHSH and CDR2 LQKENI. V was trimmed by 4 bases and J by 0 bases, leaving 12 bases between them. This CDR3 is 16 amino acids long.

The chain employs TRBV7-2 and TRBJ2-3; D remains ambiguous. This CDR3 comprises 16 residues. Between the trimmed V and J ends, which lost 2 bases and 0 bases, there was a span of 12 bases. The V gene's germline CDR1 is SGHTA and CDR2 FQGNSA. CDR3 bases: TGTGCCAGCAGCTTATTCGCTCCGACGAGCACAGATACGCAGTATTTT. It codes for CASSLFAPTSTDTQYF.

This clone was counted once. This chain links TRBV6-1 with TRBJ2-7; 8 bases line up with TRBD1. This CDR3 region has 14 residues. CDR1 is MNHNS, CDR2 SASEGT, per germline. V lost 11 bases to trimming and J lost 2 bases; unmatched junction nucleotides: 11. CDR3 protein: CAGGGQGGPYEQYF. Here the CDR3 DNA reads TGTGCCGGCGGTGGACAGGGCGGTCCCTACGAGCAGTACTTC.

This chain links TRBV27 with TRBJ1-2; 7 nucleotides match TRBD1. After removal of 2 bases from V and 8 bases from J, the junction contained 2 bases not matched to a gene. This CDR3 is 12 amino acids long. Germline loops: CDR1 MNHEY, CDR2 SMNVEV (reference sequence). CDR3 protein: CASSLRGRGYTF. The DNA for the CDR3 is TGTGCCAGCAGTTTAAGGGGGCGAGGCTACACCTTC.

Regarding this clone: The sample carries other DNA sequences with the same CDR3. V gene TRBV5-1 combines with J gene TRBJ2-5; 9 bases align to TRBD2. Germline V CDR1 and CDR2: SGHRS, YFSETQ. The J segment lost 2 bases and the V segment lost 0 bases, leaving 5 bases of the junction unmatched. CDR3 size: 16 residues. This CDR3 is CASSLAPSGAQETQYF. The CDR3 DNA is TGCGCCAGCAGCTTGGCTCCTAGCGGGGCTCAAGAGACCCAGTACTTC.

The rearrangement uses TRBV4-1 and TRBJ2-1; D remains unclear. The V gene's germline CDR1 is MGHRA and CDR2 YSYEKL. The CDR3 covers 14 residues. The ends were cut back, 0 bases at V and 9 bases at J, with 12 bases in the middle. CDR3 protein: CASSQEKALGEQFF. DNA for the CDR3: TGCGCCAGCAGCCAAGAGAAAGCCCTCGGTGAGCAGTTCTTC.

The chain is built from TRBV9 and TRBJ2-4; D may be TRBD1 (5 bases). Trimming shortened V by 0 bases and J by 6 bases, and 10 bases separated the two germline ends. The CDR3 loop spans 14 amino acids. Per germline, CDR1 SGDLS and CDR2 YYNGEE. The CDR3 protein is CASSVGRVGNIQYF. CDR3 nucleotide sequence: TGTGCCAGCAGCGTAGGCAGGGTCGGAAACATTCAGTACTTC.

This rearrangement joins TRBV4-3 to TRBJ2-2; 8 bases align to TRBD2. Germline CDR1 reads LGHNA; CDR2 reads YSLEER. The CDR3 has 14 residues. The V gene end was trimmed by 4 bases and the J gene end by 4 bases; junction bases not matched to a gene: 2. CDR3 residues: CASSPGGGTGELFF. In DNA form, the CDR3 reads TGCGCCAGCAGCCCGGGGGGGGGCACCGGGGAGCTGTTTTTT.

The chain is built from TRBV7-6 and TRBJ1-4; D is undetermined. CDR1 and CDR2 (germline): SGHVS, FNYEAQ. V lost 2 bases and J lost 10, with 8 bases in between. CDR3 size: 12 residues. For the CDR3, the DNA is TGTGCCAGCAGCTTACCCGGCAGAAAACTGTTTTTT. Its translation: CASSLPGRKLFF.

With regard to this clone: The same CDR3 arises from other DNA sequences in this sample as well. V gene TRBV6-5 combines with J gene TRBJ1-5; D gene uncertain. Germline assignment: CDR1 MNHEY and CDR2 SVGAGI. Trimming shortened V by 4 bases and J by 7 bases, and 8 bases separated the two germline ends. The length of the CDR3 is 12 residues. CDR3 protein: CASSSLGQPQHF. In DNA form, the CDR3 reads TGTGCCAGCAGTTCCCTCGGGCAGCCCCAGCATTTT.

The CDR3 DNA reads as TGTGCCAGCAGTGAAAGGGCCGGGAACTATGGCTACACCTTC. This translates into CASSERAGNYGYTF. The gene calls are TRBV2 and TRBJ1-2; D is ambiguous. CDR1 SNHLY and CDR2 FYNNEI come from the germline V gene. The germline V and J ends were trimmed by 2 bases and 2 bases, with 9 bases remaining between them. The length of the CDR3 is 14 residues.

The CDR3 loop is CASSPQDRGRTDTQYF. DNA for the CDR3: TGCGCCAGCAGCCCGCAGGACAGGGGACGCACAGATACGCAGTATTTT. This rearrangement joins TRBV5-1 to TRBJ2-3; 9 bases line up with TRBD1. The CDR3 totals 16 residues. Germline values: CDR1 SGHRS, CDR2 YFSETQ. Trimming at V came to 4 bases and at J to 1 base, leaving 7 bases not matched to a gene.

This chain uses TRBV18 with TRBJ2-7; D is ambiguous. CDR1 is KGHSH and CDR2 is LQKENI in the germline V gene. V was clipped by 2 bases and J by 0 bases, with 11 bases between them. The CDR3 is 15 residues long. In DNA, the CDR3 is TGTGCCAGCTCACCAGGTCGTAGAAGCTCCTACGAGCAGTACTTC. It yields the protein CASSPGRRSSYEQYF.

V usage is TRBV30 and J usage is TRBJ2-5; tentative D call: TRBD2 (5 bases). The assigned J gene may be wrong: the sequence end matches TRBJ2-7 better. The CDR3 covers 13 residues. In germline, CDR1 is GTSNPN, CDR2 SVGIG (reference sequence). Here the CDR3 reads CAWNGIGTYEQYF. CDR3 coding DNA: TGTGCCTGGAATGGTATCGGGACCTACGAGCAGTACTTC.

Concerning this clone itself: The identical CDR3 is also encoded by other nucleotide sequences in the sample. The gene calls are TRBV9 and TRBJ2-3; D call uncertain. There are 12 residues in the CDR3. V was pared by 4 bases and J by 0 bases, with 3 bases between. From germline, CDR1 is SGDLS and CDR2 YYNGEE. The CDR3 bases are TGTGCCAGCAGCAAAAGCACAGATACGCAGTATTTT. Its protein product is CASSKSTDTQYF.

The V call is TRBV2, the J call TRBJ2-1; 10 bases align to TRBD2. Looked up from germline, CDR1 is SNHLY and CDR2 is FYNNEI. CDR3 length: 14 amino acids. The J segment lost 4 bases and the V segment lost 8 bases, leaving 5 bases of the junction unmatched. The CDR3 sequence: CASESLAGYNEQFF. The CDR3, as DNA: TGTGCCAGCGAGTCACTAGCGGGGTACAATGAGCAGTTCTTC.

J is TRBJ2-7 and V is TRBV29-1; 9 nucleotides match TRBD1. With V trimmed by 6 bases and J by 6 bases, 6 bases remained unmatched. CDR3 length: 12 residues. CDR1 and CDR2 from the germline V gene are SQVTM and ANQGSEA. CDR3 sequence: CSVGQGPGEQYF. The DNA for the CDR3 is TGCAGCGTAGGACAGGGGCCCGGCGAGCAGTACTTC.

The chain couples TRBV5-1 to TRBJ1-3; D gene ambiguous. CDR3 length: 14 amino acids. CDR1 SGHRS and CDR2 YFSETQ come from the germline V gene. V lost 6 bases to trimming and J lost 4 bases, with 14 bases between them. The CDR3: CASTPDGSGNTIYF. The CDR3 DNA reads as TGCGCCAGCACCCCGGATGGGTCCGGAAACACCATATATTTT.

CDR3 DNA: TGCGCCAGCACCTCCATCTTATCTAGATTACGAATCAATGAGCAGTTCTTC. This sequence encodes CASTSILSRLRINEQFF. The V and J genes are TRBV10-1 and TRBJ2-1; D gene ambiguous. CDR1 and CDR2 (germline): WNHNN, SYGVQD (reference sequence). The V end lost 7 bases, the J end lost 6 bases, and 25 bases lay between the germline ends. The CDR3 sequence is 17 residues long.

Turning to this clone: The sample has other DNA sequences that encode this CDR3 too. The V gene is TRBV18, the J gene TRBJ1-1; possible D gene TRBD1, 5 bases. The CDR3 has 13 amino acids. CDR1 KGHSH and CDR2 LQKENI come from the germline V gene. V lost 3 bases, J lost 7 bases, and 12 bases lay in between. The CDR3 sequence is CASSPRTLDEAFF. For the CDR3, the DNA is TGTGCCAGCTCACCTAGGACACTGGATGAAGCTTTCTTT.

V is TRBV5-1 and J is TRBJ2-1; 8 bases map to TRBD2. This CDR3 is 16 amino acids long. CDR1 and CDR2 (germline): SGHRS, YFSETQ. Trimming took 7 bases from V and 0 from J; bases not matched to a gene: 9. The CDR3 sequence is CASSVIAGISYNEQFF. DNA of the CDR3: TGCGCCAGCTCGGTCATAGCGGGAATCTCCTACAATGAGCAGTTCTTC. The full variable domain, in which reference TRBV5-1 and TRBJ2-1 provide the parts outside the CDR3, is KAGVTQTPRYLIKTRGQQVTLSCSPISGHRSVSWYQQTPGQGLQFLFEYFSETQRNKGNFPGRFSGRQFSNSRSEMNVSTLELGDSALYLCASSVIAGISYNEQFFGPGTRLTVL.

The genes are TRBV28 and TRBJ2-3; 10 bases map to TRBD2. Germline lookup yields CDR1 MDHEN and CDR2 SYDVKM. J lost 0 bases, V lost 6 bases, and 3 bases had no gene match. The CDR3 consists of 15 residues. CDR3 amino acids: CASSWTSGSTDTQYF. The CDR3 DNA sequence: TGTGCCAGCAGCTGGACTAGCGGAAGCACAGATACGCAGTATTTT.

The chain couples TRBV7-9 to TRBJ2-7; D is uncertain. CDR1 and CDR2 from the germline V gene are SEHNR and FQNEAQ (reference sequence). Trimming shortened V by 5 bases and J by 1 base, and 6 bases separated the two germline ends. The CDR3 covers 12 residues. This CDR3 reads CASSDQSYEQYF. CDR3 sequence (DNA): TGTGCCAGCAGCGACCAGTCCTACGAGCAGTACTTC.